One and the same sample provided the 20 T cell receptor beta chains below, sequenced in a study of naive and memory T cell subsets. Both TRBC1 and TRBC2 were covered by a beta constant-region primer of two equimolar oligonucleotides. Four rounds of PCR amplified the ligated cDNA using nested alpha and beta constant-region primers plus SP2. MiXCR, applied by TCRdb to the UMI-ligation and nested PCR reads, yields one record per CDR3 protein. This sample has roughly 130,000 distinct CDR3 sequences, with 35% to 40% found just once. The sequencing sample was made of central memory CD4+ T cells from blood. Receptor source: a human donor in good health.

The genes are TRBV12-3 or TRBV12-4 and TRBJ2-1; possibly TRBD1 for D (6 bases). The CDR3 loop spans 15 amino acids. V lost 6 bases to trimming and J lost 6 bases, with 18 bases between them. The CDR3 DNA reads TGTGCCAGCAGAGTCCGGGACAACCCCCTCAATGAGCAGTTCTTC. Translating it yields CASRVRDNPLNEQFF.

The chain recombines TRBV14 with TRBJ2-7, with 8 bases aligning to TRBD2. CDR1 is SGHDN and CDR2 is FVKESK in the germline V gene. Trimming took 0 bases from V and 5 from J; bases not matched to a gene: 9. The CDR3 sequence is 16 residues long. As DNA, the CDR3 is TGTGCCAGCAGCCAAGATATAGCGGGACTAGTGAACGAGCAGTACTTC. It yields the protein CASSQDIAGLVNEQYF.

This chain joins TRBV7-9 and TRBJ1-2; TRBD1 matches 12 bases. CDR1 and CDR2 (germline): SEHNR, FQNEAQ (reference sequence). V trimming: 3 bases; J trimming: 7 bases; junction bases outside the gene matches: 6. This CDR3 contains 15 residues. DNA for the CDR3: TGTGCCAGCAGCTTTCCGGGACAGGGGGCCGGTGGCTACACCTTC. Translation: CASSFPGQGAGGYTF.

The rearrangement links TRBV12-5 to TRBJ2-3; D gene ambiguous. The germline V gene has CDR1 LGHNT and CDR2 FRNRAP. V lost 2 bases and J lost 4, with 4 bases in between. This CDR3 comprises 12 residues. The CDR3 sequence: CASGLQPDTQYF. Here the CDR3 DNA reads TGTGCTAGTGGTTTGCAGCCAGATACGCAGTATTTT.

This clonotype has a handful of counts. The CDR3 is CSAQSQGGSVVDQYF. Here the CDR3 DNA reads TGCAGTGCCCAATCCCAGGGTGGCAGCGTGGTGGACCAGTATTTT. The chain carries TRBV20-1 and TRBJ2-3; the D gene is possibly TRBD1 (5 bases). Germline loops: CDR1 DFQATT, CDR2 SNEGSKA (reference sequence). V lost 6 bases to trimming and J lost 12 bases, with 28 bases between them. The CDR3 contains 15 residues.

The rearrangement uses TRBV5-4 and TRBJ2-7; D is perhaps TRBD1 (6 bases). The V and J ends lost 5 bases and 3 bases respectively, with 18 bases between them. Germline lookup yields CDR1 SGHNT and CDR2 YYREEE (reference sequence). This CDR3 spans 15 amino acids. In nucleotides, the CDR3 is TGTGCCAGCAGACCGCTAGGGACATCCGACTACGAGCAGTACTTC. Translation gives CASRPLGTSDYEQYF. Full variable domain (rest looked up from reference TRBV5-4 and TRBJ2-7): ETGVTQSPTHLIKTRGQQVTLRCSSQSGHNTVSWYQQALGQGPQFIFQYYREEENGRGNFPPRFSGLQFPNYSSELNVNALELDDSALYLCASRPLGTSDYEQYFGPGTRLTVT.

This clonotype turned up a few times. The chain is built from TRBV27 and TRBJ2-3, with 12 bases fitting TRBD2. Germline V gene data show CDR1 as MNHEY and CDR2 as SMNVEV (reference sequence). V was clipped by 7 bases and J by 6 bases; unmatched bases: 11. The CDR3 consists of 16 residues. The CDR3 sequence is CASNTTTSGSRDTQYF. In DNA, the CDR3 is TGTGCCAGCAATACGACGACTAGCGGGAGTCGGGATACGCAGTATTTT.

The V gene is TRBV5-1, the J gene TRBJ1-5; D gene uncertain. CDR3 length: 14 residues. The germline V and J ends were trimmed by 0 bases and 3 bases, with 7 bases remaining between them. CDR1 and CDR2 (germline): SGHRS, YFSETQ. Here the CDR3 reads CASSLAGTNQPQHF. CDR3 DNA sequence: TGCGCCAGCAGCTTGGCGGGTACCAATCAGCCCCAGCATTTT.

The chain couples TRBV2 to TRBJ2-3, with D possibly being TRBD2 (6 bases). The CDR3 totals 17 residues. The germline V gene encodes CDR1 SNHLY and CDR2 FYNNEI. V lost 3 bases to trimming and J lost 0 bases, with 16 bases between them. In DNA, the CDR3 is TGTGCCAGCAGTGACCCTGGGGGGTTCTCTAGCACAGATACGCAGTATTTT. It translates to CASSDPGGFSSTDTQYF. The variable domain in full, with the rest retrieved from reference TRBV2 and TRBJ2-3, is EPEVTQTPSHQVTQMGQEVILRCVPISNHLYFYWYRQILGQKVEFLVSFYNNEISEKSEIFDDQFSVERPDGSNFTLKIRSTKLEDSAMYFCASSDPGGFSSTDTQYFGPGTRLTVL.

This CDR3 reads CASRDRGYTGELFF. DNA for the CDR3: TGTGCCAGCAGGGACAGGGGATACACCGGGGAGCTGTTTTTT. This chain joins TRBV6-2 or TRBV6-3 and TRBJ2-2; 9 nucleotides align to TRBD1. This CDR3 has 14 residues. Germline values: CDR1 MNHEY, CDR2 SVGEGT. V lost 6 bases and J lost 3; bases outside the gene matches: 2.

This clonotype occurred many times. The chain has TRBV15 and TRBJ1-4, with no clear D. The CDR3 loop spans 13 amino acids. CDR1 LNHNV and CDR2 YYDKDF come from the germline V gene (reference sequence). The germline V and J ends were trimmed by 1 base and 7 bases, with 7 bases remaining between them. The CDR3 spells CATSRVPSEKLFF. The CDR3 DNA reads TGTGCCACCAGCAGAGTGCCCTCTGAAAAACTGTTTTTT.

The gene calls are TRBV5-5 and TRBJ2-2, with TRBD2 matching 10 bases. With 0 bases clipped from V and 6 bases from J, the junction kept 5 bases outside the gene matches. CDR3 length equals 16 residues. Germline lookup yields CDR1 SGHKS and CDR2 YYEKEE (reference sequence). The CDR3 bases are TGTGCCAGCAGCTTGGCGGCTAGCGGGAGCCCCGGGGAGCTGTTTTTT. This sequence encodes CASSLAASGSPGELFF.

This clonotype was counted at least ten times. V is TRBV5-4 and J is TRBJ2-1; D could derive from TRBD1 or TRBD2 (5 bases each). Trimming removed 4 bases at V and 4 bases at J, with 18 bases between. Germline loops: CDR1 SGHNT, CDR2 YYREEE (reference sequence). The CDR3 sequence is 16 residues long. CDR3 bases: TGTGCCAGCAGCCAACCCGGGACCCCGGGTTACAATGAGCAGTTCTTC. Translation: CASSQPGTPGYNEQFF.

The chain has TRBV6-6 and TRBJ1-2, with 8 bases fitting TRBD1. The CDR3 has 15 amino acids. Germline V gene sequence: CDR1 MNHNY, CDR2 SVGAGI (reference sequence). The V segment lost 4 bases and the J segment 0 bases; nucleotides outside the gene matches: 4. CDR3: CASSSPGQANYGYTF. CDR3 coding DNA: TGTGCCAGCAGTTCCCCGGGACAGGCTAACTATGGCTACACCTTC.

The V and J genes are TRBV10-2 and TRBJ2-1, with TRBD1 identical over 7 bases. The CDR3 consists of 17 residues. The V segment lost 3 bases and the J segment 0 bases; nucleotides outside the gene matches: 8. Per the germline V gene, CDR1 is WSHSY and CDR2 is SAAADI. The CDR3 spells CASSDHRGTSSYNEQFF. In nucleotides, the CDR3 is TGCGCCAGCAGTGACCACAGGGGTACGAGCTCCTACAATGAGCAGTTCTTC.

At least ten counts were recorded for this clonotype. The genes are TRBV20-1 and TRBJ2-7, with 13 bases identical to TRBD2. The length of the CDR3 is 14 residues. Germline V CDR1 and CDR2: DFQATT, SNEGSKA (reference sequence). J gave up 4 bases and V 3 bases, and 3 bases lay outside the gene matches. Here the CDR3 reads CSARTSGRTYEQYF. CDR3 nucleotide sequence: TGCAGTGCTAGGACTAGCGGGAGGACTTACGAGCAGTACTTC.

This sequence joins TRBV28 and TRBJ2-2, with a tentative D call TRBD2 (6 bases). Germline CDR1 reads MDHEN; CDR2 reads SYDVKM. This CDR3 region has 15 residues. The V end was cut by 6 bases, the J end by 7 bases, with 18 bases between. DNA of the CDR3: TGTGCCAGCAGCAGGGACTCCCGGCGGGTCGGGGAGCTGTTTTTT. This translates into CASSRDSRRVGELFF.

This sequence joins TRBV3-1 and TRBJ2-1; 15 positions match TRBD2. The J segment lost 6 bases and the V segment lost 6 bases, leaving 3 bases of the junction unmatched. This CDR3 region has 15 residues. Germline V CDR1 and CDR2: LGHDT, YNNKEL (reference sequence). The CDR3: CASSRTSGRANEQFF. The DNA of the CDR3 is TGTGCCAGCAGTCGGACTAGCGGGAGGGCCAATGAGCAGTTCTTC.

This clonotype was seen a few times. The chain carries TRBV24-1 and TRBJ2-3; possible D gene TRBD1, 6 bases. CDR3 size: 14 residues. V was trimmed by 7 bases and J by 2 bases, leaving 12 bases between them. Germline V gene sequence: CDR1 KGHDR, CDR2 SFDVKD. Written as DNA, the CDR3 is TGTGCCACCAGGGACAGTCGAAACACAGATACGCAGTATTTT. Residues: CATRDSRNTDTQYF.

This clonotype was found a few times. This chain joins TRBV3-1 and TRBJ1-4; weak D call: TRBD1 (6 bases). V lost 2 bases to trimming and J lost 15 bases, with 10 bases between them. In germline, CDR1 is LGHDT, CDR2 YNNKEL (reference sequence). CDR3 length: 11 residues. The CDR3 nucleotides read TGTGCCAGCAGCCAACCGGGACACTTGTTTTTT. Translating gives CASSQPGHLFF.